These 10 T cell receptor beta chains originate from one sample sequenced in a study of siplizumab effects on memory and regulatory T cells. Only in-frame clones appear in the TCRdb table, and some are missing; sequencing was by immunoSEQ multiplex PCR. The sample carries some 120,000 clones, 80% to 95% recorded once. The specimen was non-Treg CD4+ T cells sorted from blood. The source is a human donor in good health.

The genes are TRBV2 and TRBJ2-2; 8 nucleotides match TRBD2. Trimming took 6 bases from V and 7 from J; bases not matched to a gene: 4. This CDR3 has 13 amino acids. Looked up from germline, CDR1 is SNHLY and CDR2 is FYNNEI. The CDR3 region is CASSGTSLGELFF. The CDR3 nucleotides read TGTGCCAGCAGCGGGACTAGTCTCGGGGAGCTGTTTTTT.

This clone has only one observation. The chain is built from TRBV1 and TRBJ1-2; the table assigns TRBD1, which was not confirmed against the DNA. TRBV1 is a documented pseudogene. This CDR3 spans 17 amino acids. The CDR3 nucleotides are TGCACCAGCAGCCAAGTTGGGACAGCCAAATCTAACTATGGCTACACCTTC. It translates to CTSSQVGTAKSNYGYTF.

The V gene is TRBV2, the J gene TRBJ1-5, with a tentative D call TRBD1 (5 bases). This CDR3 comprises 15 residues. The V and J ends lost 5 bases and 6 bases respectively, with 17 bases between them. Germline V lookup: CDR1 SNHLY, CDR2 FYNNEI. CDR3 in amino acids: CASSTRGGGLQPQHF. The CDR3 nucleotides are TGTGCCAGCAGTACTCGGGGGGGAGGGCTTCAGCCCCAGCATTTT.

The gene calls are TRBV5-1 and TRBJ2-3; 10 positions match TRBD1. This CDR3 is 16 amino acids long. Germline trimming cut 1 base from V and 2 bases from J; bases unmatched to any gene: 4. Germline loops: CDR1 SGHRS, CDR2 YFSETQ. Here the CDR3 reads CASSLLGTGDTDTQYF. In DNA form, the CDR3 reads TGCGCCAGCAGCTTGCTAGGGACAGGGGACACAGATACGCAGTATTTT.

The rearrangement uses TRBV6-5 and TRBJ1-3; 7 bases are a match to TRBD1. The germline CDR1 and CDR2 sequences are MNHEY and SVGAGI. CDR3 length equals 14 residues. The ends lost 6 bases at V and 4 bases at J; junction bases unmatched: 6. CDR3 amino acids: CASRPTGMGNTIYF. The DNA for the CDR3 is TGTGCCAGCAGACCGACAGGGATGGGAAACACCATATATTTT.

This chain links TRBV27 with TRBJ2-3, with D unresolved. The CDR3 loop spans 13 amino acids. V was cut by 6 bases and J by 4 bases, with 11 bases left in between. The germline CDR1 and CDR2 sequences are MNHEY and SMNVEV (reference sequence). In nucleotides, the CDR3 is TGTGCCAGCAGGCCAGCGCCTTCAGATACGCAGTATTTT. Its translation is CASRPAPSDTQYF.

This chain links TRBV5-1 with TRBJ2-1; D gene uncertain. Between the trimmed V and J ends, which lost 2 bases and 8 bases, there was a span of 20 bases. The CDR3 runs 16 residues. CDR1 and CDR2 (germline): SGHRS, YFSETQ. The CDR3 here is CASSLQPLGYNDEQFF. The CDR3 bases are TGCGCCAGCAGCTTACAGCCTCTGGGGTACAACGATGAGCAGTTCTTC.

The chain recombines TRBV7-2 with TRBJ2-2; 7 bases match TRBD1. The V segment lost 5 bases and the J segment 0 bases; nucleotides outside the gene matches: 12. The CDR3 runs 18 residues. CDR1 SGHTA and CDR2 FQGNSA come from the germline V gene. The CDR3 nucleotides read TGTGCCAGCAGCAAGGAACAGGTACAGGGGCCGAACACCGGGGAGCTGTTTTTT. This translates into CASSKEQVQGPNTGELFF.

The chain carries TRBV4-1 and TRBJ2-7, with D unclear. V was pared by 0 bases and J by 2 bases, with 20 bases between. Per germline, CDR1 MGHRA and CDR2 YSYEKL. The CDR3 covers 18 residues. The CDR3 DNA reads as TGCGCCAGCAGCCAAGAAATTTTATTTCAGGCCCGTGCCTACGAGCAGTACTTC. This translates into CASSQEILFQARAYEQYF.

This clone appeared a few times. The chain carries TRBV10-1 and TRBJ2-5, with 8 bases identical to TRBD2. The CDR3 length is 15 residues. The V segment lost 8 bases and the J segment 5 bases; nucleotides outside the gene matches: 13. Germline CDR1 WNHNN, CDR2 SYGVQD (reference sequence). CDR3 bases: TGCGCCAGCGGCGAACGAAACCGGGAGGGGGAGACCCAGTACTTC. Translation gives CASGERNREGETQYF.